Below, one T cell receptor beta chain is given with its context. This specimen comes from a study of technical replicates of blood from several donors. The germline CDR1 and CDR2 sequences are MNHEY and SMNVEV (reference sequence). Trimming took 5 bases from V and 0 from J, leaving 11 bases between them. The CDR3 extends over 15 amino acids. Libraries were prepared by immunoSEQ multiplex PCR; TCRdb keeps only in-frame clonotypes and omits some of them. The sample holds tens of thousands of clones; about 97% are singletons and the top ten take under 0.35%. The specimen was T cells isolated from PBMCs. The clonotype comes from a human donor in good health. This chain uses TRBV27 with TRBJ1-5; D is ambiguous. The CDR3 nucleotides read TGTGCCAGCAGTCCCCGGGGAGATAGCAATCAGCCCCAGCATTTT. It specifies CASSPRGDSNQPQHF.